This T cell receptor beta chain came from a study of T cell changes during pregnancy in multiple sclerosis. Profiling relied on immunoSEQ multiplex PCR, and the TCRdb table lists in-frame clones only, not all of them. The repertoire has tens of thousands of clones, approximately 94% of them found once; the top ten carry about 2.5%. Here the sequenced sample was peripheral blood, taken in the third trimester of pregnancy. The source of this sequence is a female donor with multiple sclerosis, enrolled in a pregnancy study.

This CDR3 is CASSPIQGQGGELFF. Here the CDR3 DNA reads TGTGCCAGCAGCCCCATACAGGGACAGGGCGGGGAGCTGTTTTTT. This rearrangement joins TRBV4-2 to TRBJ2-2, with 9 bases lining up with TRBD1. The J segment lost 7 bases and the V segment lost 4 bases, leaving 7 bases of the junction unmatched. Germline V gene data show CDR1 as LGHNA and CDR2 as YNFKEQ. This CDR3 is built from 15 residues.